This T cell receptor (beta chain) is drawn from a study of shared clonotypes between healthy human individuals (TCRdb year 2020). In terms of the full investigation: The cohort comprised a couple of women and a few men aged 18 to 49 years. To estimate repertoire size and how much clonotypes are shared between individuals, the study performed deep sequencing of blood TCR repertoires from a few healthy adults. Different laboratories and diverse techniques were used to prepare libraries and sequence TCR repertoires, to increase sequencing depth and limit assay-specific biases. Per donor, leukapheresis produced somewhere between about 0.94 and 8.9 billion PBMCs. For each donor, three plates each were used for CD4 naive and CD4 memory, two plates were used for CD8 naive, and one plate was used for CD8 memory.

Using the deep immunoSEQ assay, multiplex PCR amplified TCR CDR3 regions from genomic DNA. Extracted genomic DNA from each cell subset was spread evenly across all wells of several immunoSEQ 96-well plates, with each plate serving as a replicate. For sorted subsets, 150 to 250 ng genomic DNA, equal to approximately 30,000 T cell genomes, was loaded into each replicate PCR. The purified libraries were quantified using a Qubit 3.0 fluorometer, sized with a Bioanalyzer 2100, and then quantified again using the KAPA Library Quantification kit. A separate single-read 150-cycle Illumina NextSeq 550 flow cell was used to sequence each immunoSEQ 96-well plate. The paper's data handling went like this. Because only junctional sequences without quality scores were contained in the immunoSEQ output, filtering matching that applied to full-length reads could not be performed. To assign V/J genes and CDR3, sequences were annotated against IMGT germline references using PyIR, a Python wrapper for IgBLAST v1.9. Any read was removed if the V/J assignment was weak (E-value above 1e-6), the CDR3 was missing, or the read contained stop codons, out-of-frame junctions, or ambiguous translated residues. V3J clonotypes were defined by identical inferred V gene, J gene, and CDR3 amino acid sequence. Percentage overlap between repertoires was computed as shared unique clonotypes divided by the size of the smaller repertoire. RTK rarefaction, the Chao1 estimator, and Recon v2.1 estimates of unobserved clonotypes were used to assess repertoire richness. Generation probabilities for all TCRbeta clonotypes obtained by the gDNA method from several donors were computed using OLGA. Here the immuneACCESS table is served through TCRdb, limited to in-frame sequences with V and J called. Missing clones are a known gap in these copies; in checked studies unresolved V genes cover under half, and the rest lacks a known reason. V and J calls and clone size follow that table, whereas D and trimming were derived from the DNA. The sample table holds about 1 million clones, of which about 80% were seen once. Together, the top ten hold around 1.5% of the sample.

This clone has just a few counts. The antigen it binds to is not known. No much larger clone is present one base from it, and per-base qualities are unavailable. The donors were healthy, HIV-negative adults with no recently reported acute infections or vaccinations. Every donor was a Caucasian adult living in Nashville, Tennessee, USA. CD4+ T cells were enriched by magnetic negative selection; naive cells were then positively selected on CD45RA, and the negative fraction formed the memory subset. Blood was collected by leukapheresis, and PBMCs were isolated by Ficoll-Histopaque density gradient centrifugation and then cryopreserved in liquid nitrogen vapor phase. Analytical flow cytometry was used to check the purity and quantity of every magnetically sorted T cell population. Genomic DNA was isolated from each sorted fraction and quantified by UV absorbance on a Nanodrop 2000c. Beyond this particular receptor, the publication reports: Compared with non-shared clonotypes, the clonotypes found in all four sorted-subset donors had higher generation probabilities. Estimated clonotype richness was generally larger for naive than for memory subsets. The small number of donors limited the genetic and exposure-history diversity represented. Sampling was restricted to blood, and TCR repertoires in tissue are likely to differ from TCR repertoires in blood. When a few donors were compared, the shared fraction of clonotypes was around 5% for naive CD4, more than 3% for naive CD8, roughly 2.3% for memory CD4, and 0.3% to 0.5% for memory CD8. Incomplete sequencing was indicated by rarefaction of sorted-subset datasets, despite the large sequencing depth. Pairwise subsampling indicated that sequencing depth was expected to affect the degree of clonotype sharing among donors.

Source material: memory CD4+ T cells sorted from blood. The cell subset or site label, read with the paper, signifies: CD45RA-negative fraction. This receptor was identified in a man between 18 and 35 years old in good health.

At the DNA level, the sequence is TGTGCCACCACGGGTGGGGGGGTGAACACTGAAGCTTTCTTT. This is translated as CATTGGGVNTEAFF. The chain is encoded by TRBV10-3 joined to TRBJ1-1, with a weak D call of TRBD1 (5 bases match). The cysteine opens and the phenylalanine closes a CDR3 of 14 amino acids. Only the CDR3 portion is preserved as DNA: 42 bases, with reading frame beginning at the first base. Trimming takes 10 bases from V and 0 bases from J, and the germline ends sit 15 bases apart. The germline V gene specifies ENHRY as CDR1 and SYGVKD as CDR2.